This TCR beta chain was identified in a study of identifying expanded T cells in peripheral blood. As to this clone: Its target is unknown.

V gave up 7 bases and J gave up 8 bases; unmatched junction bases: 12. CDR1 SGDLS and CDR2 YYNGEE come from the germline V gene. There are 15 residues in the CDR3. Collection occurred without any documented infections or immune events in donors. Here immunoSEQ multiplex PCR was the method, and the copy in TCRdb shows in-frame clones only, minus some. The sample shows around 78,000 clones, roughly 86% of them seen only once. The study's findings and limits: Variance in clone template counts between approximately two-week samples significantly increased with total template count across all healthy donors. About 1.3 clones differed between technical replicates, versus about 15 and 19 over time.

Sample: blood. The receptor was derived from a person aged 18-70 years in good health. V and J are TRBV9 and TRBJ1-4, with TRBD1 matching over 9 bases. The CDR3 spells CASGGQGLPGEKLFF. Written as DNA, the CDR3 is TGTGCCAGCGGGGGACAGGGTCTACCGGGCGAAAAACTGTTTTTT.